The 8 T cell receptor beta chains in this list originate from one sample, sequenced in a study of blood T cell repertoires in COVID-19. The repertoire was sequenced with immunoSEQ multiplex PCR; TCRdb's copy has only in-frame clones and lacks some. The table records some 300,000 clones, 90% of them present only once. The sequenced sample consisted of PBMCs or T cells enriched from blood (not recorded which). These receptors were taken from a woman aged 18-29 years with acute COVID-19.

This clone was counted between two and nine times. CDR3 in DNA: TGTGCCAGCAGTCTGGGGACAGGGAACTATGGCTACACCTTC. It is translated as CASSLGTGNYGYTF. The chain recombines TRBV2 with TRBJ1-2, with 9 bases matching TRBD1. The CDR3 loop spans 14 amino acids. Germline V gene data show CDR1 as SNHLY and CDR2 as FYNNEI. V was pared by 5 bases and J by 2 bases, with 3 bases of the junction left unmatched.

This clone has a single count. V gene TRBV30 combines with J gene TRBJ1-6, with TRBD1 as a possible D gene (5 bases). The V gene lost 0 bases and the J gene lost 9 bases, with 9 bases spanning the gap. CDR1 and CDR2 (germline): GTSNPN, SVGIG (reference sequence). The CDR3 has 13 residues. The CDR3, as DNA: TGTGCCTGGAGTGTACAGGTGCGTTCACCCCTCCACTTT. Amino acids: CAWSVQVRSPLHF.

This chain joins TRBV28 and TRBJ2-2, with D possibly matching TRBD2 (6 bases). Per the germline V gene, CDR1 is MDHEN and CDR2 is SYDVKM. The CDR3 is made up of 16 amino acids. Trimming took off 6 bases at V and 2 bases at J, with 16 bases between the two ends. Here the CDR3 DNA reads TGTGCCAGCAGCTCCATTTTAGCGGTAAACACCGGGGAGCTGTTTTTT. Amino acid sequence: CASSSILAVNTGELFF.

This clone was recorded only once. The genes are TRBV9 and TRBJ2-2, with TRBD2 identical over 9 bases. Germline assignment: CDR1 SGDLS and CDR2 YYNGEE. Trimming removed 2 bases from V and 4 bases from J; junction bases left unmatched: 12. There are 18 residues in the CDR3. The CDR3 sequence: CASSVAGGRLSSTGELFF. The CDR3 nucleotides are TGTGCCAGCAGCGTTGCGGGAGGGCGGTTATCTAGCACCGGGGAGCTGTTTTTT.

This chain connects TRBV28 to TRBJ2-1, with 8 positions matching TRBD2. V lost 7 bases and J lost 3; bases outside the gene matches: 11. Germline V lookup: CDR1 MDHEN, CDR2 SYDVKM. The CDR3 runs 16 residues. The DNA for the CDR3 is TGTGCCAGCACCCAGGGTTCGGGAGGGATCTACAATGAGCAGTTCTTC. Amino acid sequence: CASTQGSGGIYNEQFF.

This clone was seen just once. This chain joins TRBV9 and TRBJ1-1, with D maybe TRBD1 (6 bases). CDR3 length: 14 residues. Germline-derived CDR1 and CDR2 are SGDLS and YYNGEE. Trimming shortened V by 4 bases and J by 4 bases, and 14 bases separated the two germline ends. CDR3 amino acids: CASSLRTEATEAFF. The CDR3 nucleotides are TGTGCCAGCAGCTTAAGGACAGAGGCCACTGAAGCTTTCTTT.

The gene calls are TRBV21-1 and TRBJ1-5; the table's D call TRBD1 went unverified against the DNA. TRBV21-1 is flagged as a pseudogene. The CDR3 extends over 15 amino acids. The CDR3 protein is CASHPRRGGNQPQHF. The CDR3 bases are TGTGCCAGCCACCCCCGCAGGGGCGGTAATCAGCCCCAGCATTTT.

The V gene is TRBV5-1, the J gene TRBJ1-2; 9 bases are a match to TRBD1. Germline V gene data show CDR1 as SGHRS and CDR2 as YFSETQ. The CDR3 runs 14 residues. V was pared by 9 bases and J by 3 bases, with 9 bases of the junction left unmatched. The CDR3 DNA follows: TGCGCCACAATCACAGGGGGCCGGCACTATGGCTACACCTTC. Protein: CATITGGRHYGYTF.